One and the same sample provided the 5 T cell receptor beta chains below, sequenced in a study of vaccination effects on CD4 cells after COVID-19. Antigen-specific CD4+ T cells were expanded with viral peptide pools in the ViraFEST assay before sequencing. Having been cultured for around ten days, the cells underwent CD4+ T cell isolation. Participants were vaccinated with two doses of either the BNT162b2 or mRNA-1273 vaccine. No antigen is known for these receptors. Method: immunoSEQ multiplex PCR; TCRdb's copy keeps in-frame clones and lacks some. This sample has 20,000 to 30,000 clones, with about 73% found just once. Sequenced here: CD4+ T cells from PBMCs cultured with SARS-CoV-2 spike peptides, sampled after COVID-19 vaccination. The receptors derive from a human donor who received a COVID-19 vaccine.

The V gene is TRBV7-8, the J gene TRBJ1-5, with 7 bases that match TRBD1. The ends lost 6 bases at V and 0 bases at J; junction bases unmatched: 5. This CDR3 is 15 amino acids long. The germline V gene encodes CDR1 SGHVS and CDR2 FQNEAQ. The CDR3 DNA is TGTGCCAGCAGACAGGACAGGTCTAGCAATCAGCCCCAGCATTTT. It translates to CASRQDRSSNQPQHF. Together with reference TRBV7-8 and TRBJ1-5, the CDR3 gives the full variable domain: GAGVSQSPRYKVAKRGQDVALRCDPISGHVSLFWYQQALGQGPEFLTYFQNEAQLDKSGLPSDRFFAERPEGSVSTLKIQRTQQEDSAVYLCASRQDRSSNQPQHFGDGTRLSIL.

V usage is TRBV4-1 and J usage is TRBJ1-4; possible D gene TRBD1, 6 bases. The germline V and J ends were trimmed by 3 bases and 1 base, with 21 bases remaining between them. Germline CDR1 and CDR2: MGHRA and YSYEKL. The length of the CDR3 is 19 residues. Here the CDR3 DNA reads TGCGCCAGCAGCCACCCCCAGGGCAGGGGACGGATAACTAATGAAAAACTGTTTTTT. This gives the protein CASSHPQGRGRITNEKLFF.

This clone turned up a few times. The J gene is TRBJ2-5, the V gene TRBV2; D is perhaps TRBD2 (7 bases). Between the trimmed V and J ends, which lost 5 bases and 1 base, there was a span of 14 bases. Germline values: CDR1 SNHLY, CDR2 FYNNEI. The CDR3 loop spans 15 amino acids. In DNA, the CDR3 is TGTGCCAGCAGTCCGTGGGGGGGGCTCCAAGAGACCCAGTACTTC. Amino acids: CASSPWGGLQETQYF.

The sample holds one count of this clone. The chain joins TRBV6-4 to TRBJ2-7, with TRBD2 identical over 11 bases. The CDR3 length is 15 residues. Germline-derived CDR1 and CDR2 are MRHNA and SNTAGT. The V segment lost 3 bases and the J segment 4 bases; nucleotides outside the gene matches: 5. The CDR3 spells CASSELAGAQYEQYF. The CDR3 DNA reads as TGTGCCAGCAGTGAACTAGCGGGGGCCCAGTACGAGCAGTACTTC.

The chain uses TRBV3-1 (or the pseudogene TRBV3-2) and TRBJ2-2; tentatively, D is TRBD2 (5 bases). The CDR3 is made up of 14 amino acids. Per the germline V gene, CDR1 is LGHDT and CDR2 is YNNKEL (reference sequence). Deletions cut 5 bases from V and 6 bases from J, with 13 bases between. The CDR3 nucleotides read TGTGCCAGCAGCGTCTACGGGGTAGCCGGGGAGCTGTTTTTT. It specifies CASSVYGVAGELFF.